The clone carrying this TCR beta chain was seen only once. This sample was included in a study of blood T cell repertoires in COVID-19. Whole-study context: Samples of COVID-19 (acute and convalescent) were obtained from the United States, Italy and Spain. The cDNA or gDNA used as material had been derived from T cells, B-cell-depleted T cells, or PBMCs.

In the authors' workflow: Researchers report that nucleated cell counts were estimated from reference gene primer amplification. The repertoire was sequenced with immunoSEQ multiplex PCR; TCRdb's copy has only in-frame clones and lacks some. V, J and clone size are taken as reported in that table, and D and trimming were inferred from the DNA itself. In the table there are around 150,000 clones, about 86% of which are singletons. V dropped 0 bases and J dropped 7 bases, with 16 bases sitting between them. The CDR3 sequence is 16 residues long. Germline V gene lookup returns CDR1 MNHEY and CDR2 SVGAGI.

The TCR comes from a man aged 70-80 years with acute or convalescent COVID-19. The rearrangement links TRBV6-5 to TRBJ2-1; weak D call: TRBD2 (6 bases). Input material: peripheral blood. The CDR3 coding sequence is TGTGCCAGCAGTTACTCCTACGAGGCGGGGACGAATGAGCAGTTCTTC. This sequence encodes CASSYSYEAGTNEQFF.